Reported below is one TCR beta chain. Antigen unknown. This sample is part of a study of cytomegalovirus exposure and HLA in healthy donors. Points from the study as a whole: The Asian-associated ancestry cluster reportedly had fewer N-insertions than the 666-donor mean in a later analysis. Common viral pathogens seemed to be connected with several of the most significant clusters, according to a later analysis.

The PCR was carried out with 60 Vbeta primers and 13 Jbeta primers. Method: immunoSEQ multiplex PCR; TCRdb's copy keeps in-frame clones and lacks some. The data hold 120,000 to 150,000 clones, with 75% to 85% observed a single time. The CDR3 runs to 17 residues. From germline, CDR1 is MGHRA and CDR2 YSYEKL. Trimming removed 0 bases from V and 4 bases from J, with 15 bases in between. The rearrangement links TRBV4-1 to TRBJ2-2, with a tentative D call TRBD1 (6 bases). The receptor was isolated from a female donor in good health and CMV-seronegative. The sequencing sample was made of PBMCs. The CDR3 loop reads CASSQDAMGAGTGELFF. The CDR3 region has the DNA TGCGCCAGCAGCCAAGATGCAATGGGGGCGGGCACCGGGGAGCTGTTTTTT.